Listed below are T cell receptor beta chains from one sample, sequenced in a study of blood T cell repertoires in COVID-19. Sequenced by immunoSEQ multiplex PCR; TCRdb stores in-frame clones only, minus some. This table has about 220,000 clones, around four fifths appearing once. The specimen was peripheral blood. All receptors derive from a man aged 25-45 years with active or convalescent COVID-19. Each CDR3 is given with its conserved first and last residue. The D gene is left open where the match is weak. The size of a clone is reported for some rows only, either as once, few or many, or as a class for expanded clones.

V gene: TRBV3-1/TRBV3-2; D gene: TRBD1; J gene: TRBJ1-1; clone size: .; CDR3 length: 15; CDR3 DNA: TGTGCCAGCAGCCTGCGACAGGGGACCCCCCCTGAAGCTTTCTTT; CDR3 protein: CASSLRQGTPPEAFF
V gene: TRBV15; D gene: .; J gene: TRBJ2-7; clone size: .; CDR3 length: 12; CDR3 DNA: TGTGCCACCAGCAGAGTAGGGGGCGAGCAGTACTTC; CDR3 protein: CATSRVGGEQYF
V gene: TRBV7-6; D gene: .; J gene: TRBJ2-3; clone size: .; CDR3 length: 11; CDR3 DNA: TGTGCCGTCGGGGATGCAGATACGCAGTATTTT; CDR3 protein: CAVGDADTQYF
V gene: TRBV5-4; D gene: .; J gene: TRBJ1-4; clone size: once; CDR3 length: 16; CDR3 DNA: TGTGCCAGCAGCCGTGACGGAGTTGCAACTAATGAAAAACTGTTTTTT; CDR3 protein: CASSRDGVATNEKLFF
V gene: TRBV19; D gene: TRBD2; J gene: TRBJ2-1; clone size: .; CDR3 length: 15; CDR3 DNA: TGTGCCAGTAGTATTTATCTAGCGGGAGGGAATGAGCAGTTCTTC; CDR3 protein: CASSIYLAGGNEQFF
V gene: TRBV7-8; D gene: TRBD1; J gene: TRBJ1-2; clone size: .; CDR3 length: 16; CDR3 DNA: TGTGCCAGCAGCTCGGGACCGGGACAGGTTACGGATGGCTACACCTTC; CDR3 protein: CASSSGPGQVTDGYTF
V gene: TRBV7-9; D gene: TRBD2; J gene: TRBJ2-3; clone size: .; CDR3 length: 16; CDR3 DNA: TGTGCCAGCAGCGGTCGGACTAGCGGGGTGACAGATACGCAGTATTTT; CDR3 protein: CASSGRTSGVTDTQYF
V gene: TRBV6-4; D gene: TRBD1; J gene: TRBJ1-4; clone size: once; CDR3 length: 14; CDR3 DNA: TGTGCCAGCAGGCCGGGACAGTTTAATGAAAAACTGTTTTTT; CDR3 protein: CASRPGQFNEKLFF
V gene: TRBV19; D gene: TRBD1; J gene: TRBJ1-1; clone size: .; CDR3 length: 14; CDR3 DNA: TGTGCCAGTAGCGTACAGGGGCGGAACACTGAAGCTTTCTTT; CDR3 protein: CASSVQGRNTEAFF
V gene: TRBV6-5; D gene: .; J gene: TRBJ1-4; clone size: .; CDR3 length: 14; CDR3 DNA: TGTGCCAGCAGTTACTCGATTAGCAATGAAAAACTGTTTTTT; CDR3 protein: CASSYSISNEKLFF
V gene: TRBV28; D gene: .; J gene: TRBJ1-2; clone size: .; CDR3 length: 13; CDR3 DNA: TGTGCCAGCAGTTTCACAGGGAAATATGGCTACACCTTC; CDR3 protein: CASSFTGKYGYTF
V gene: TRBV19; D gene: TRBD2; J gene: TRBJ2-5; clone size: .; CDR3 length: 15; CDR3 DNA: TGTGCCAGTAGTGACCCCGGACTAGCAGAAGAGACCCAGTACTTC; CDR3 protein: CASSDPGLAEETQYF
V gene: TRBV28; D gene: TRBD2; J gene: TRBJ2-3; clone size: .; CDR3 length: 17; CDR3 DNA: TGTGCCAGCAGTTCCCTCATAGCGGGGGGTGGGACAGATACGCAGTATTTT; CDR3 protein: CASSSLIAGGGTDTQYF
V gene: TRBV9; D gene: .; J gene: TRBJ1-1; clone size: .; CDR3 length: 15; CDR3 DNA: TGTGCCAGCAGCGTAGGATCCACTTTGAACACTGAAGCTTTCTTT; CDR3 protein: CASSVGSTLNTEAFF
V gene: TRBV28; D gene: TRBD1; J gene: TRBJ1-2; clone size: .; CDR3 length: 14; CDR3 DNA: TGTGCCAGCAGTTTATACAGGGGCCGGGATGGCTACACCTTC; CDR3 protein: CASSLYRGRDGYTF
V gene: TRBV18; D gene: .; J gene: TRBJ1-4; clone size: .; CDR3 length: 16; CDR3 DNA: TGTGCCAGCTCACCACCCGTCCGAGCAACTAATGAAAAACTGTTTTTT; CDR3 protein: CASSPPVRATNEKLFF
V gene: TRBV10-1; D gene: TRBD1; J gene: TRBJ2-1; clone size: .; CDR3 length: 16; CDR3 DNA: TGCGCCAGCAGATCGTCCGACAGGGACCGACTCAATGAGCAGTTCTTC; CDR3 protein: CASRSSDRDRLNEQFF
V gene: TRBV5-1; D gene: TRBD1; J gene: TRBJ1-2; clone size: .; CDR3 length: 14; CDR3 DNA: TGCGCCAGCAGCTTGGAGGGGGCGATTGATGGCTACACCTTC; CDR3 protein: CASSLEGAIDGYTF
V gene: TRBV13; D gene: TRBD1; J gene: TRBJ1-6; clone size: .; CDR3 length: 14; CDR3 DNA: TGTGCCAGCAGCCGAGGACAGGGATCTTCACCCCTCCACTTT; CDR3 protein: CASSRGQGSSPLHF
V gene: TRBV9; D gene: .; J gene: TRBJ2-2; clone size: .; CDR3 length: 14; CDR3 DNA: TGTGCCAGCAGCGGGGGCAGCGGGACCGGGGAGCTGTTTTTT; CDR3 protein: CASSGGSGTGELFF
V gene: TRBV6-5; D gene: TRBD2; J gene: TRBJ2-1; clone size: .; CDR3 length: 15; CDR3 DNA: TGTGCCAGCAGAGGACTAGCGGGAGGGCCTTTTGAGCAGTTCTTC; CDR3 protein: CASRGLAGGPFEQFF
V gene: TRBV10-1; D gene: .; J gene: TRBJ1-3; clone size: .; CDR3 length: 14; CDR3 DNA: TGCGCCAGCAGTGATGGGGGACTTGGAAACACCATATATTTT; CDR3 protein: CASSDGGLGNTIYF
V gene: TRBV6-4; D gene: TRBD2; J gene: TRBJ2-7; clone size: .; CDR3 length: 17; CDR3 DNA: TGTGCCAGCAGTGACTCCCGGGTTCTAGCGGCCTCCTACGAGCAGTACTTC; CDR3 protein: CASSDSRVLAASYEQYF
V gene: TRBV2; D gene: TRBD2; J gene: TRBJ2-7; clone size: .; CDR3 length: 14; CDR3 DNA: TGTGCCAGCAAGACCGAGCGGGAGTCCGGCGAGCAGTACTTC; CDR3 protein: CASKTERESGEQYF
V gene: TRBV28; D gene: .; J gene: TRBJ1-2; clone size: .; CDR3 length: 14; CDR3 DNA: TGTGCCAGCAGCCTAGACCCACCTAACTATGGCTACACCTTC; CDR3 protein: CASSLDPPNYGYTF
V gene: TRBV2; D gene: TRBD1; J gene: TRBJ1-5; clone size: few; CDR3 length: 15; CDR3 DNA: TGTGCCAGCAGTCCAGGGGGATTTAGCAATCAGCCCCAGCATTTT; CDR3 protein: CASSPGGFSNQPQHF
V gene: TRBV30; D gene: .; J gene: TRBJ2-2; clone size: .; CDR3 length: 17; CDR3 DNA: TGTGCCTGGAGTGTAGAATGGCGGCCCACCAACACCGGGGAGCTGTTTTTT; CDR3 protein: CAWSVEWRPTNTGELFF
V gene: TRBV4-1; D gene: TRBD2; J gene: TRBJ2-2; clone size: .; CDR3 length: 15; CDR3 DNA: TGCGCCAGCAGCCGACTAGCGGGAGACACCGGGGAGCTGTTTTTT; CDR3 protein: CASSRLAGDTGELFF
V gene: TRBV2; D gene: .; J gene: TRBJ1-1; clone size: .; CDR3 length: 13; CDR3 DNA: TGTGCCAGCAGAGCCCGGGGGAACACTGAAGCTTTCTTT; CDR3 protein: CASRARGNTEAFF
V gene: TRBV29-1; D gene: .; J gene: TRBJ2-7; clone size: .; CDR3 length: 15; CDR3 DNA: TGCAGCGTTGAAGTATGGGAGGACCTTGAATACGAGCAGTACTTC; CDR3 protein: CSVEVWEDLEYEQYF
V gene: TRBV5-1; D gene: .; J gene: TRBJ2-1; clone size: .; CDR3 length: 13; CDR3 DNA: TGCGCCAGCAGCTTGGCCTTATACAATGAGCAGTTCTTC; CDR3 protein: CASSLALYNEQFF
V gene: TRBV6-5; D gene: .; J gene: TRBJ2-2; clone size: .; CDR3 length: 13; CDR3 DNA: TGTGCCAGCAGCGCCAGGGTAGCCGGGGAGCTGTTTTTT; CDR3 protein: CASSARVAGELFF
V gene: TRBV7-2; D gene: TRBD2; J gene: TRBJ2-4; clone size: .; CDR3 length: 15; CDR3 DNA: TGTGCCAGCAGCCCAGGACTAGCGGTTAAAAACATTCAGTACTTC; CDR3 protein: CASSPGLAVKNIQYF
V gene: TRBV5-4; D gene: .; J gene: TRBJ1-1; clone size: once; CDR3 length: 12; CDR3 DNA: TGTGCCAGCAGCCAAAGATCCGGGGGAGCTTTCTTT; CDR3 protein: CASSQRSGGAFF
V gene: TRBV7-2; D gene: .; J gene: TRBJ2-3; clone size: .; CDR3 length: 15; CDR3 DNA: TGTGCCAGCAGGTTGGGGGCGGCCCGGACAGATACGCAGTATTTT; CDR3 protein: CASRLGAARTDTQYF
V gene: TRBV19; D gene: .; J gene: TRBJ1-1; clone size: .; CDR3 length: 13; CDR3 DNA: TGTGCCAGTAGTAAACAGGGCGACACTGAAGCTTTCTTT; CDR3 protein: CASSKQGDTEAFF
V gene: TRBV19; D gene: .; J gene: TRBJ2-6; clone size: .; CDR3 length: 16; CDR3 DNA: TGTGCCAGTAAGGAGGGGGCCATCTCTGGGGCCAACGTCCTGACTTTC; CDR3 protein: CASKEGAISGANVLTF